The 27 T cell receptor beta chains below come from one sample, sequenced in a study of blood T cells in healthy people across ages. Primed by a sample-barcoded 5' primer and a J-beta primer mix, a second PCR proceeded for 7 to 11 cycles. TCRdb fed the 5' RACE reads into MiXCR, producing one record per CDR3 protein. The table records roughly 2 million distinct CDR3 sequences, less than 50% of them present only once. The material sequenced was blood. The receptors were gathered from a woman aged 40 to 50 in good health.

The chain is built from TRBV20-1 and TRBJ1-2, with a possible D match to TRBD1 (5 bases). This CDR3 spans 13 amino acids. Germline V gene lookup returns CDR1 DFQATT and CDR2 SNEGSKA (reference sequence). Trimming took off 0 bases at V and 8 bases at J, with 13 bases between the two ends. The CDR3 is CSARDIGRDGYTF. The CDR3 region has the DNA TGCAGTGCTAGAGATATTGGGAGGGACGGCTACACCTTC.

The chain has TRBV5-4 and TRBJ2-1, with TRBD2 matching 8 bases. J was trimmed by 4 bases and V by 4 bases; bases with no gene match: 10. This CDR3 has 16 residues. The V gene's germline CDR1 is SGHNT and CDR2 YYREEE (reference sequence). CDR3 DNA sequence: TGTGCCAGCAGCCCCGGGGGGGCCGCCTCTTACAATGAGCAGTTCTTC. Its protein product is CASSPGGAASYNEQFF.

This chain joins TRBV28 and TRBJ2-3, with D possibly being TRBD2 (7 bases). The V gene lost 6 bases and the J gene lost 7 bases, with 17 bases spanning the gap. The CDR3 length is 14 residues. Germline values: CDR1 MDHEN, CDR2 SYDVKM. The CDR3 spells CASSLGGGPYTQYF. CDR3 bases: TGTGCCAGCAGCCTGGGGGGGGGCCCTTATACGCAGTATTTT.

The chain joins TRBV6-4 to TRBJ2-3; no firm D call. The V end was cut by 2 bases, the J end by 6 bases, with 9 bases between. The CDR3 extends over 13 amino acids. Germline V gene data show CDR1 as MRHNA and CDR2 as SNTAGT. In nucleotides, the CDR3 is TGTGCCAGCAGTGACCCCCCCACGGATACGCAGTATTTT. Its protein is CASSDPPTDTQYF.

V gene TRBV7-2 combines with J gene TRBJ2-4; no firm D call. TRBJ2-7 explains the end of the DNA better; the J call may be wrong. The CDR3 runs 15 residues. Germline CDR1 is SGHTA and CDR2 is FQGNSA. Here the CDR3 reads CASSPDGSFTYEQYF. CDR3 coding DNA: TGTGCCAGCAGCCCCGACGGTTCATTCACATACGAGCAGTACTTC.

The chain joins TRBV3-1 to TRBJ1-1, with 10 bases lining up with TRBD1. V lost 0 bases and J lost 1; bases outside the gene matches: 2. Germline lookup yields CDR1 LGHDT and CDR2 YNNKEL (reference sequence). The CDR3 contains 16 residues. The CDR3 protein is CASSQEGDRGNTEAFF. The CDR3 DNA reads as TGTGCCAGCAGCCAAGAGGGGGACAGGGGGAACACTGAAGCTTTCTTT.

This clonotype was counted only a few times. V is TRBV29-1 and J is TRBJ1-1; D might be TRBD1 (6 bases). This CDR3 region has 11 residues. Trimming took off 4 bases at V and 8 bases at J, with 11 bases between the two ends. The V gene's germline CDR1 is SQVTM and CDR2 ANQGSEA. CDR3 loop: CSVGGTGEAFF. CDR3 nucleotides: TGCAGCGTTGGGGGAACAGGGGAAGCTTTCTTT.

The V gene is TRBV9, the J gene TRBJ2-1; D remains ambiguous. This CDR3 is 13 amino acids long. V shed 0 bases and J shed 5 bases, with 6 bases lying between them. Germline CDR1 and CDR2: SGDLS and YYNGEE. The CDR3 spells CASSVAADNEQFF. The DNA of the CDR3 is TGTGCCAGCAGCGTAGCAGCAGACAATGAGCAGTTCTTC.

The chain has TRBV7-2 and TRBJ2-6, with a weak D call TRBD2 (5 bases). Germline loops: CDR1 SGHTA, CDR2 FQGNSA. This CDR3 is 17 amino acids long. V was pared by 5 bases and J by 0 bases, with 14 bases between. CDR3 sequence reads: CASSPTVGSSGANVLTF. For the CDR3, the DNA is TGTGCCAGCAGCCCCACAGTGGGGAGCTCTGGGGCCAACGTCCTGACTTTC.

Remarks on this clonotype: One end of the junction fails to match germline, which may point to a read error. The chain couples TRBV13 to TRBJ2-1; 9 bases are shared with TRBD1. The CDR3 totals 15 residues. Germline loops: CDR1 PRHDT, CDR2 FYEKMQ (reference sequence). The DNA of the CDR3 is TGTGCCAGCAGAGAACAGGGGGCTTCCTGCAATGAGCAGTTCTTC. Translated, it gives CASREQGASCNEQFF.

Turning to this clonotype: The junction departs from germline at one end; a sequencing error may be responsible. The J gene is TRBJ2-5, the V gene TRBV7-2, with 8 bases that match TRBD2. The germline V gene encodes CDR1 SGHTA and CDR2 FQGNSA. The CDR3 is made up of 13 amino acids. CDR3 in amino acids: CAGSRTSSETQYF. The CDR3 DNA reads TGTGCCGGCAGCCGGACTAGCTCCGAGACCCAGTACTTC.

This sequence joins TRBV20-1 and TRBJ2-5; 7 positions match TRBD2. V lost 6 bases and J lost 4; bases outside the gene matches: 8. Germline CDR1 is DFQATT and CDR2 is SNEGSKA (reference sequence). The CDR3 consists of 13 residues. CDR3 in amino acids: CSAPLARRETQYF. The CDR3 nucleotides are TGCAGTGCGCCACTAGCGCGGCGAGAGACCCAGTACTTC.

The chain combines TRBV7-9 with TRBJ1-2; possibly TRBD1 for D (6 bases). Deletions cut 6 bases from V and 6 bases from J, with 17 bases between. This CDR3 contains 14 residues. Per germline, CDR1 SEHNR and CDR2 FQNEAQ (reference sequence). The CDR3 DNA reads TGTGCCAGCAGTACAGGGTCTTCCCTCCATGGCTACACCTTC. Amino acids: CASSTGSSLHGYTF.

The V gene is TRBV6-6, the J gene TRBJ1-2, with a tentative D call TRBD1 (6 bases). From germline, CDR1 is MNHNY and CDR2 SVGAGI (reference sequence). The CDR3 is 16 residues long. V was cut by 7 bases and J by 8 bases, with 26 bases left in between. This CDR3 reads CASNPNTNRPGGGYTF. The CDR3 region has the DNA TGTGCCAGCAACCCGAATACCAACAGGCCCGGGGGCGGCTACACCTTC.

V and J are TRBV6-5 and TRBJ2-7, with D tentatively TRBD2 (5 bases). The germline V and J ends were trimmed by 6 bases and 7 bases, with 22 bases remaining between them. Germline CDR1 is MNHEY and CDR2 is SVGAGI. CDR3 length: 15 residues. In nucleotides, the CDR3 is TGTGCCAGCAGCCAAACTGAGACCCGGACGGGGGAGCAGTACTTC. Its translation is CASSQTETRTGEQYF.

This chain connects TRBV2 to TRBJ2-3; 11 nucleotides align to TRBD1. The CDR3 covers 15 residues. V shed 8 bases and J 3 bases; nucleotides not matched to a gene: 7. The V gene's germline CDR1 is SNHLY and CDR2 FYNNEI. The CDR3 DNA is TGTGCCAGCTGCCCGGGACAGGGGGGTACAGATACGCAGTATTTT. Encoded protein: CASCPGQGGTDTQYF.

The V and J genes are TRBV6-2 or TRBV6-3 and TRBJ1-6; possible D gene TRBD1, 5 bases. V lost 8 bases and J lost 7, with 21 bases in between. The germline V gene encodes CDR1 MNHEY and CDR2 SVGEGT. The CDR3 has 16 amino acids. Written as DNA, the CDR3 is TGTGCCAGCGCGAAGTTAAGAGACAGCCGAAATTCACCCCTCCACTTT. It codes for CASAKLRDSRNSPLHF.

The sample holds a few counts of this clonotype. The chain couples TRBV5-1 to TRBJ2-3; 10 bases are shared with TRBD2. The CDR3 has 14 amino acids. V trimming: 4 bases; J trimming: 5 bases; junction bases outside the gene matches: 4. Germline CDR1 is SGHRS and CDR2 is YFSETQ. The CDR3 protein is CASSSGGAEDTQYF. Here the CDR3 DNA reads TGCGCCAGCAGCAGCGGGGGGGCCGAAGATACGCAGTATTTT.

This chain uses TRBV20-1 with TRBJ2-7; 8 nucleotides align to TRBD2. Trimming removed 1 base from V and 0 bases from J; junction bases left unmatched: 14. This CDR3 is 18 amino acids long. The V gene's germline CDR1 is DFQATT and CDR2 SNEGSKA (reference sequence). CDR3 sequence (DNA): TGCAGTGCTAGAGGCGGGGTAGCGGGGTTTCTACTCTCCTACGAGCAGTACTTC. It yields the protein CSARGGVAGFLLSYEQYF.

This clonotype was counted between two and nine times. The CDR3 reads CAIMSGGTYNEQFF. The CDR3 nucleotides read TGTGCCATCATGAGCGGGGGGACGTACAATGAGCAGTTCTTC. This sequence joins TRBV10-3 and TRBJ2-1; 9 positions match TRBD2. V trimming: 7 bases; J trimming: 4 bases; junction bases outside the gene matches: 5. The germline CDR1 and CDR2 sequences are ENHRY and SYGVKD. CDR3 length: 14 residues.

The chain combines TRBV5-1 with TRBJ2-1, with TRBD1 identical over 9 bases. Trimming removed 6 bases from V and 7 bases from J; junction bases left unmatched: 11. Germline CDR1 SGHRS, CDR2 YFSETQ. CDR3 length equals 15 residues. Here the CDR3 DNA reads TGCGCCAGCACATTCATCGGGACAGGGACAAATGAGCAGTTCTTC. Its translation is CASTFIGTGTNEQFF.

There are a few counts of this clonotype. The CDR3 here is CASSKTRDQPQHF. The CDR3 DNA sequence: TGTGCCAGCAGCAAGACCAGAGATCAGCCCCAGCATTTT. This rearrangement joins TRBV7-2 to TRBJ1-5; no definite D call. Germline values: CDR1 SGHTA, CDR2 FQGNSA. V dropped 5 bases and J dropped 5 bases, with 10 bases sitting between them. The CDR3 spans 13 residues.

The genes are TRBV5-1 and TRBJ1-1; D gene uncertain. CDR3 length equals 18 residues. Germline V lookup: CDR1 SGHRS, CDR2 YFSETQ. V was cut by 2 bases and J by 2 bases, with 22 bases left in between. The CDR3 here is CASSFPSLGKERNTEAFF. In DNA form, the CDR3 reads TGCGCCAGCAGCTTCCCCTCCCTGGGTAAAGAGCGAAACACTGAAGCTTTCTTT.

V gene TRBV6-2 or TRBV6-3 combines with J gene TRBJ1-1, with D perhaps matching TRBD1 (5 bases). Germline V gene data show CDR1 as MNHEY and CDR2 as SVGEGT. Between the trimmed V and J ends, which lost 2 bases and 0 bases, there was a span of 10 bases. The CDR3 length is 15 residues. The CDR3 reads CASSYGAPMNTEAFF. The CDR3 DNA follows: TGTGCCAGCAGTTACGGGGCCCCCATGAACACTGAAGCTTTCTTT.

V is TRBV10-2 and J is TRBJ2-7; TRBD1 matches at 7 bases. The V segment lost 10 bases and the J segment 0 bases; nucleotides outside the gene matches: 9. This CDR3 comprises 14 residues. From germline, CDR1 is WSHSY and CDR2 SAAADI. CDR3 residues: CATRQGSASYEQYF. DNA for the CDR3: TGCGCCACCAGACAGGGTTCCGCCTCCTACGAGCAGTACTTC.

This clonotype has only one observation. The rearrangement joins TRBV29-1 to TRBJ1-4; D unresolved. This CDR3 contains 13 residues. With 5 bases removed from V and 0 bases from J, the gap between germline ends came to 7 bases. Germline CDR1 and CDR2: SQVTM and ANQGSEA. CDR3 residues: CSVMSATNEKLFF. The CDR3 DNA reads TGCAGCGTTATGTCCGCAACTAATGAAAAACTGTTTTTT.

The rearrangement uses TRBV4-2 and TRBJ2-5; 10 nucleotides align to TRBD2. The CDR3 runs to 14 residues. Germline assignment: CDR1 LGHNA and CDR2 YNFKEQ. V shed 6 bases, J shed 1 base, and the junction held 2 bases outside the gene matches. DNA of the CDR3: TGTGCCAGCAGTATAGCGGGGGGCCAAGAGACCCAGTACTTC. The encoded protein is CASSIAGGQETQYF.